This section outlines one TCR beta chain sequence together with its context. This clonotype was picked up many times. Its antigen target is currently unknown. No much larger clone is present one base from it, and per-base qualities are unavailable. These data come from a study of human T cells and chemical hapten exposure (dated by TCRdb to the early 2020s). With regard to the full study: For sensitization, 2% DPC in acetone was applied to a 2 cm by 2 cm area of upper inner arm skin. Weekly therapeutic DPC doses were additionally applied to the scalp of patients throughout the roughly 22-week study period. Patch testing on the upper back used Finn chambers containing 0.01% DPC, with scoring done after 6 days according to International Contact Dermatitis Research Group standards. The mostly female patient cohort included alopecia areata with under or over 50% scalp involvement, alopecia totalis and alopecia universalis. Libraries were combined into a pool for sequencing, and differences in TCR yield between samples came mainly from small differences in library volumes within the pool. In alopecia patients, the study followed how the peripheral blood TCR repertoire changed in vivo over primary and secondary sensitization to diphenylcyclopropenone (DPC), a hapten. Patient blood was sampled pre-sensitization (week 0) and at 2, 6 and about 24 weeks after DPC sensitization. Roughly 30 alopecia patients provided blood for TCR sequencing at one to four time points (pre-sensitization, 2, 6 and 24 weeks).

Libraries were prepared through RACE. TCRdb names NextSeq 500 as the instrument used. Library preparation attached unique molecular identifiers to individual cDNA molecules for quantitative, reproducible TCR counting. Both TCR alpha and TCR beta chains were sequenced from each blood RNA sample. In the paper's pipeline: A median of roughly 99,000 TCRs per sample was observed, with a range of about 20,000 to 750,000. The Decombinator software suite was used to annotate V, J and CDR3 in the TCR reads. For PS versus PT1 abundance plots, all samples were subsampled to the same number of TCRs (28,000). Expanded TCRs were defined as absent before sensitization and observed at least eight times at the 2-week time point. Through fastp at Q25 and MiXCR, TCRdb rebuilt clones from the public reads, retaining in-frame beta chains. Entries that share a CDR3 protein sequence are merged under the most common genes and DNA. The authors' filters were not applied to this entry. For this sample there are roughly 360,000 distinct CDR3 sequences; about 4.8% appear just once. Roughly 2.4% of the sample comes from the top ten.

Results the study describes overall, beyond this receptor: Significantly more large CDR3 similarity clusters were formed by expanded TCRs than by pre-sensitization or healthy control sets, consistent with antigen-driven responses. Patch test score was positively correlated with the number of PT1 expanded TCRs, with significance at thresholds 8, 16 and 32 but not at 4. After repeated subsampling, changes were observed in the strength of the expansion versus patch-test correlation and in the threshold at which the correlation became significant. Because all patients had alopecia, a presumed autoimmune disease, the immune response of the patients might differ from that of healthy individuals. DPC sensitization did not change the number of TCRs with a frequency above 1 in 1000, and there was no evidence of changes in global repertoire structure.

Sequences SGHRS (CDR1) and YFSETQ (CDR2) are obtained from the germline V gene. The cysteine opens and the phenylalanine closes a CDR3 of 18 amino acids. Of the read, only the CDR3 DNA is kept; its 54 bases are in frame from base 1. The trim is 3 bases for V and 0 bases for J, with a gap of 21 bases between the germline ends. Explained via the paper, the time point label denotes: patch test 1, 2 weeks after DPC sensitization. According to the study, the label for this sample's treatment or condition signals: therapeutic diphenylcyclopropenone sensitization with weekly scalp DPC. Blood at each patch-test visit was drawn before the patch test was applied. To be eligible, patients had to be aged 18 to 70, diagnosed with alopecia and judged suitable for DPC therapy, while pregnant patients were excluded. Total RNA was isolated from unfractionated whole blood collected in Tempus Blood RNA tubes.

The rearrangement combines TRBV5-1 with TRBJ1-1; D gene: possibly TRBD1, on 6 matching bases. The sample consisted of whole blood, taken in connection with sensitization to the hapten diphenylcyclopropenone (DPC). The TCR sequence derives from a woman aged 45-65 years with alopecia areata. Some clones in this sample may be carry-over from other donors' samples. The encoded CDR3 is CASSWGHTDGPLNTEAFF. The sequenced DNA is TGCGCCAGCAGCTGGGGGCATACGGACGGACCTTTGAACACTGAAGCTTTCTTT.